This TCR beta chain is drawn from a study of T cell changes during pregnancy in multiple sclerosis (dated by TCRdb to between 2018 and 2020). Turning to the overall study: The study looked at changes in the T cell repertoire across pregnancy in women with multiple sclerosis.

Library preparation was by the immunoSEQ multiplex PCR assay. TCRdb's version of the immuneACCESS table is confined to in-frame rearrangements and falls short of the full clone set. An unresolved V gene accounts for under half of the shortfall where checked; the remainder is of unknown origin. The sample records tens of thousands of clones, 75% to 90% of which are singletons. Of the sample, about 0.38% is held by the ten largest clones. V sheds 5 bases and J sheds 5 bases, leaving 18 bases between their ends. The CDR3 spans 15 residues, from the cysteine through the phenylalanine. Of the read, only the CDR3 DNA is kept; its 45 bases are in frame from base 1. The germline V gene gives CDR1 as SGHAT and CDR2 as FQNNGV. This clone was recorded at least ten times. There is no known antigen for this receptor. No much larger clone is present one base from it, and per-base qualities are unavailable.

Sample: CD4+ T cells from peripheral blood mononuclear cells, taken in the third trimester of pregnancy. This chain is built from TRBV11-2 and TRBJ1-1, with TRBD1 perhaps the D gene, on 5 matching bases. The clonotype originates from a female donor with multiple sclerosis, enrolled in a pregnancy study. The CDR3 protein sequence reads: CASSPGGTSWTEAFF. The DNA is as follows: TGTGCCAGCAGCCCCGGGGGGACTTCGTGGACTGAAGCTTTCTTT. The full variable domain, with segments outside the CDR3 supplied by the reference TRBV11-2 and TRBJ1-1 proteins, appears as EAGVAQSPRYKIIEKRQSVAFWCNPISGHATLYWYQQILGQGPKLLIQFQNNGVVDDSQLPKDRFSAERLKGVDSTLKIQPAKLEDSAVYLCASSPGGTSWTEAFFGQGTRLTVV.